A selection of T cell receptor beta chains follows, all from one sample in a study of T cell repertoires in cytomegalovirus infection. TCRdb passed the reads through MiXCR, listing each CDR3 protein once. This sample has about 310,000 distinct CDR3 sequences, with roughly 15% found just once. Sequenced: PBMCs. These receptors were collected from a human donor in good health (CMV status not recorded). Some clones in this sample may be carry-over from other donors' samples. CDR3s leave out the opening cysteine and the closing phenylalanine or tryptophan.

TRBJ2-5 | TRBV20-1 | SAREGGLGTQY
TRBJ2-5 | TRBV10-3 | AIGQGEETQY
TRBJ2-7 | TRBV6-2/TRBV6-3 | ASSREEPYEQY
TRBJ1-5 | TRBV20-1 | SARLGPPNQPQH
TRBJ2-1 | TRBV20-1 | SARAQTGSSYNEQF
TRBJ1-1 | TRBV27 | ASSPSTGVNTEAF
TRBJ2-2 | TRBV27 | ASSFFRGLSIGELF
TRBJ1-4 | TRBV6-5 | ASSLIGTTNEKLF
TRBJ2-7 | TRBV28 | ASSLGNPYEQY
TRBJ1-1 | TRBV7-2 | ASSPFREQFSNTEAF
TRBJ1-2 | TRBV4-1 | ASSQAVTGTGNYGYT
TRBJ2-5 | TRBV2 | ASVTGGPQETQY
TRBJ1-6 | TRBV2 | ASSEGQADNSPLH
TRBJ1-5 | TRBV10-3 | AISQDGYSNQPQH
TRBJ2-5 | TRBV6-1 | ASSEGVTSGKQETQY
TRBJ2-3 | TRBV5-6 | ASSRGGQSTDTQY